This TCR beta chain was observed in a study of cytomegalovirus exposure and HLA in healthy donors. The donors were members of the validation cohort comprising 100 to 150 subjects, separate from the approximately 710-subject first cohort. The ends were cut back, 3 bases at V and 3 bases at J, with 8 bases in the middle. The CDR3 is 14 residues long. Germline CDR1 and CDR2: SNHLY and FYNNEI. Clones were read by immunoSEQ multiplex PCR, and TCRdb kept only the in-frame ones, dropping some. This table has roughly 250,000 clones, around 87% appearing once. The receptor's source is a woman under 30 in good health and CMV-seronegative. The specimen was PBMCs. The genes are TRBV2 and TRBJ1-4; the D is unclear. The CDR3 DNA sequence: TGTGCCAGCAGTGAGGGCAGGCCTAATGAAAAACTGTTTTTT. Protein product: CASSEGRPNEKLFF.